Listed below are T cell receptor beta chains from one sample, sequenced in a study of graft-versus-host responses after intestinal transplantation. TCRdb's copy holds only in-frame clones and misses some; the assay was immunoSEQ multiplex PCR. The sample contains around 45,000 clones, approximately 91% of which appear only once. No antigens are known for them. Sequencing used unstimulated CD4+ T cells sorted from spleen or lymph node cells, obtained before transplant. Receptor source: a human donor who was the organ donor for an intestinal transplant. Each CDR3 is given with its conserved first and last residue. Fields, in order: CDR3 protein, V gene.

CARSLLSGHRRHTEAFF TRBV5-3
CASSLTGRTQETQYF TRBV11-2
CAWSEGRGGNQPQHF TRBV30
CASSLVGGTGELFF TRBV11-1
CASSIDRATKNIQYF TRBV19
CASSLTPGTSEEQFF TRBV7-3
CASREGRDRDEAFF TRBV6-4
CASSAGLASYNEQFF TRBV7-7
CAISESPDYEQYF TRBV10-3
CSVEVQGDTQYF TRBV29-1
CASGLGTGLAGETQYF TRBV12-5
CARDSSADTQYF TRBV6-1
CASKGDMGNQPQHF TRBV28
CASSEALESPRNTIYF TRBV6-1
CASRPTGRDYEQYF TRBV10-3
CASSEYYNEQFF TRBV5-1
CATSQSGGSYTGELFF TRBV15
CASSSTGYNEQFF TRBV9
CASSLGLAAYEQYF TRBV7-2
CASSQDTSNQPQHF TRBV4-2
CASSWQGLNTEAFF TRBV19
CASSPNSEQFF TRBV28
CASSLTGSEQYF TRBV28
CASSLDSGRATDTQYF TRBV7-2